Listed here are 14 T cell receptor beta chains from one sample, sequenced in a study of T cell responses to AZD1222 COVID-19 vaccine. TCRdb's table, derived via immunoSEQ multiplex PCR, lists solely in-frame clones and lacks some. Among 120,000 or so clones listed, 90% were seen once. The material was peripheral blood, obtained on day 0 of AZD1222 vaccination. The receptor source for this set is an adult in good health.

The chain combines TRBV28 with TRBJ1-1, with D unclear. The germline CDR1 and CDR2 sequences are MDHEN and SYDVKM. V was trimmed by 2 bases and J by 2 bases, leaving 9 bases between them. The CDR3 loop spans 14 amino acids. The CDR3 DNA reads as TGTGCCAGCAGTTTAGTCAACAGTAACACTGAAGCTTTCTTT. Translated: CASSLVNSNTEAFF. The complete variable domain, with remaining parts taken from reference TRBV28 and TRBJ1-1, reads DVKVTQSSRYLVKRTGEKVFLECVQDMDHENMFWYRQDPGLGLRLIYFSYDVKMKEKGDIPEGYSVSREKKERFSLILESASTNQTSMYLCASSLVNSNTEAFFGQGTRLTVV.

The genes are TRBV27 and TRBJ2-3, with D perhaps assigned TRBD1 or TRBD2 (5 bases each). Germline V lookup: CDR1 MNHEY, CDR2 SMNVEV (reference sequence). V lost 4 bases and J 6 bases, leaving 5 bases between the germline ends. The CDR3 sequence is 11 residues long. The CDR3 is CASSWGDTQYF. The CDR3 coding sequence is TGTGCCAGCAGTTGGGGGGATACGCAGTATTTT.

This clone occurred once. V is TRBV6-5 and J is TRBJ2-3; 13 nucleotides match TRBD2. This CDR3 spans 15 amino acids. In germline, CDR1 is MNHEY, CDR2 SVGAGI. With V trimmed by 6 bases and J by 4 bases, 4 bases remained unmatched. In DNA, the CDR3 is TGTGCCAGCAGCCAACTAGCGGGAGGGGCAGATACGCAGTATTTT. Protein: CASSQLAGGADTQYF.

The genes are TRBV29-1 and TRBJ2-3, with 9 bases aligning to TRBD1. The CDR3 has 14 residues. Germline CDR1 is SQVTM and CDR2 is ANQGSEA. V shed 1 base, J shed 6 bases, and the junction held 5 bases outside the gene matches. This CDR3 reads CSVEAPGQGDTQYF. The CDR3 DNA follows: TGCAGCGTTGAAGCCCCGGGACAGGGTGATACGCAGTATTTT.

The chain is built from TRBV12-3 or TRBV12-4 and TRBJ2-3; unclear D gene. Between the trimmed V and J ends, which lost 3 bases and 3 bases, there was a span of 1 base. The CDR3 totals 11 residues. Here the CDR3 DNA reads TGTGCCAGCAGTTTTACAGATACGCAGTATTTT. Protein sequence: CASSFTDTQYF.

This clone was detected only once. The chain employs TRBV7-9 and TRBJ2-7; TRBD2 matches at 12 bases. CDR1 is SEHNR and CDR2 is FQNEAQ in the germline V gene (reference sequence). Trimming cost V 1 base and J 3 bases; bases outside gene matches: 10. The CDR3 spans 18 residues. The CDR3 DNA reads TGTGCCAGCAGCTTAGACGCAGGTAGGACTAGCGGGAACTACGAGCAGTACTTC. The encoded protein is CASSLDAGRTSGNYEQYF.

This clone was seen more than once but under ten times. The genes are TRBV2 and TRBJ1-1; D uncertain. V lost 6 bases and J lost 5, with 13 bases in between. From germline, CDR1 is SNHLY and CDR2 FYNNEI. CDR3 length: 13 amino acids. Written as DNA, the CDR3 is TGTGCCAGCAGGGCGCTCCCCCGGACTGAAGCTTTCTTT. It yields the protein CASRALPRTEAFF.

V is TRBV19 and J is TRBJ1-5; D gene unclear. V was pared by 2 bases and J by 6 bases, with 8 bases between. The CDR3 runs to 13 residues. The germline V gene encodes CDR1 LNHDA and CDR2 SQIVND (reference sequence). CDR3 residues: CASSIIIGQPQHF. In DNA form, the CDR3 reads TGTGCCAGTAGTATAATTATAGGTCAGCCCCAGCATTTT.

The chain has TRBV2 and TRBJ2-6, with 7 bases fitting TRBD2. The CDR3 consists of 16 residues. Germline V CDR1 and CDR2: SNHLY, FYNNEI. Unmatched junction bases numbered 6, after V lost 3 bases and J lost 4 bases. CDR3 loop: CASSDGRGVGANVLTF. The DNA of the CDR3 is TGTGCCAGCAGTGATGGTCGGGGGGTCGGGGCCAACGTCCTGACTTTC.

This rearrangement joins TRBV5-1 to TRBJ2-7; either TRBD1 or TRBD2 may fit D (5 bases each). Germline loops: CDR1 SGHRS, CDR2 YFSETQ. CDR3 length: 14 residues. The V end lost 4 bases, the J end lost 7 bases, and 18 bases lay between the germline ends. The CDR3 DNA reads TGCGCCAGCAGCATAGGGGACCGCATCTTTGAGCAGTACTTC. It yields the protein CASSIGDRIFEQYF.

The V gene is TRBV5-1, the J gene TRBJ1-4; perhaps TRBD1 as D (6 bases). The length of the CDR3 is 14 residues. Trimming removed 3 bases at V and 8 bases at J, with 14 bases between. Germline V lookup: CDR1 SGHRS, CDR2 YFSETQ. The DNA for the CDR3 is TGCGCCAGCAGCTCGTTCGGGGGGCAAGAAAAACTGTTTTTT. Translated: CASSSFGGQEKLFF.

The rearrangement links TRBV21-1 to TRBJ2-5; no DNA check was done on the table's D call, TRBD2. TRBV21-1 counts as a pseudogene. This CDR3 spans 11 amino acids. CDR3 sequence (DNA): TGTGGCTTACAGGGAGGGGAGACCCAGTACTTC. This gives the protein CGLQGGETQYF.

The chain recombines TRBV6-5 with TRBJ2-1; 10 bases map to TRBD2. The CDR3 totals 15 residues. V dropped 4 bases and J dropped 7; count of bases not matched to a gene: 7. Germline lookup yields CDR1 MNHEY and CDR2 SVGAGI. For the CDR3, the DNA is TGTGCCAGCAGTTTCTTGGCTAGCGGGAGTAATGAGCAGTTCTTC. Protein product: CASSFLASGSNEQFF.

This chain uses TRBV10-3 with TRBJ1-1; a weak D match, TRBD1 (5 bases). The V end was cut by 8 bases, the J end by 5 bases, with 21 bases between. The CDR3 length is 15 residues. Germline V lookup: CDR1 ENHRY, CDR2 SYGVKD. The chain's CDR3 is CAIATGGGAGTEAFF. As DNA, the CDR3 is TGTGCCATCGCGACCGGAGGAGGGGCGGGGACTGAAGCTTTCTTT.